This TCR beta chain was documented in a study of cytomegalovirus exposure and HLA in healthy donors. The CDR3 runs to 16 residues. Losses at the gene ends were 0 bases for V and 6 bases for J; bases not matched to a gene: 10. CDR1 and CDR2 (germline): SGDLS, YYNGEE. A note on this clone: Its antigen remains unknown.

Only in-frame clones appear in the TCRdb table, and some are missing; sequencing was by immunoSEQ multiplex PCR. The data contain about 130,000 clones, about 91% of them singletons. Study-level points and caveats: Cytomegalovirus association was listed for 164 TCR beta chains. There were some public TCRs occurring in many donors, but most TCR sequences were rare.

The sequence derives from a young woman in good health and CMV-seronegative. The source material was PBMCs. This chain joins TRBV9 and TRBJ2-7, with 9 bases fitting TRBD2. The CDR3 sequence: CASSVDSGSGRAEQYF. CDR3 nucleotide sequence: TGTGCCAGCAGCGTAGATAGCGGGAGCGGTCGGGCCGAGCAGTACTTC.